This TCR beta chain was obtained from a study of cytomegalovirus exposure and HLA in healthy donors. The V and J ends lost 5 bases and 6 bases, in that order; junction bases with no gene match: 7. Germline values: CDR1 MDHEN, CDR2 SYDVKM. The CDR3 consists of 14 residues. Primers: 60 Vbeta forward and 13 Jbeta reverse. Generated by immunoSEQ multiplex PCR, the TCRdb table keeps only in-frame clones and is missing some. The table lists some 160,000 clones, approximately 78% of them singletons, with roughly 4% in the top ten. The chain combines TRBV28 with TRBJ2-1, with TRBD1 identical over 7 bases. The sequenced material came from PBMCs. The TCR sequence derives from a woman aged 40 to 50 in good health and CMV-seropositive. In nucleotides, the CDR3 is TGTGCCAGCAGTCCGGTGCACAGGGGCAATGAGCAGTTCTTC. Translating gives CASSPVHRGNEQFF.